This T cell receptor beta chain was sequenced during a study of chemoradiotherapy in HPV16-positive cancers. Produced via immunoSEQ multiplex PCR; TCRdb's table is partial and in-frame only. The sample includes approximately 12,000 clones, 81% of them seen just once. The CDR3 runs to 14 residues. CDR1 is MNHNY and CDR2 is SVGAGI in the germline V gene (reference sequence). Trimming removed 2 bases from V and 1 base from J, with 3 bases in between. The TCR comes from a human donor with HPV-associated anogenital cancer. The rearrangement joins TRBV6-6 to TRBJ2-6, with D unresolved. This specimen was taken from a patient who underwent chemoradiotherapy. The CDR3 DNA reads TGTGCCAGCAGTTACCGGTCTGGGGCCAACGTCCTGACTTTC. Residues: CASSYRSGANVLTF.